Included here is one T cell receptor beta chain sequence, with context. This sample is part of a study of blood T cell repertoires in COVID-19. Measured with immunoSEQ multiplex PCR; TCRdb has only the in-frame clones, and not every one. The sample holds roughly 85,000 clones, approximately 90% seen once. CDR1 SGHDN and CDR2 FVKESK come from the germline V gene. Trimming took off 1 base at V and 7 bases at J, with 8 bases between the two ends. CDR3 length: 14 residues. This clonotype originated in a man aged 50 or older with active or convalescent COVID-19. Sequencing was done on a sample of peripheral blood. The chain recombines TRBV14 with TRBJ1-6; D is perhaps TRBD1 (5 bases). The CDR3 coding sequence is TGTGCCAGCAGCCAAGCTTCAGGGAATTCACCCCTCCACTTT. This translates into CASSQASGNSPLHF.